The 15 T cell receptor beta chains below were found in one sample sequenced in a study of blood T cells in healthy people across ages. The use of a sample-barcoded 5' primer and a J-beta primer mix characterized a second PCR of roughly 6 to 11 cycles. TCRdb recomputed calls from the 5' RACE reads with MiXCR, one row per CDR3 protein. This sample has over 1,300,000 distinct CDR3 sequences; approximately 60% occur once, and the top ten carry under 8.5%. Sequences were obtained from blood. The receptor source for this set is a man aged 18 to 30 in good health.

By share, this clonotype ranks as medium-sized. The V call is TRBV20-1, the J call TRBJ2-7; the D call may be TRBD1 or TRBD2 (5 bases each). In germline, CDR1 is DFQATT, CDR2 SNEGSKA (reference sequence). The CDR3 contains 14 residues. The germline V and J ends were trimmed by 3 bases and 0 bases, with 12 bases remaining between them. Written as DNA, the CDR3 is TGCAGTGCTAGGGGGACCGTGAGCTCCTACGAGCAGTACTTC. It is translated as CSARGTVSSYEQYF.

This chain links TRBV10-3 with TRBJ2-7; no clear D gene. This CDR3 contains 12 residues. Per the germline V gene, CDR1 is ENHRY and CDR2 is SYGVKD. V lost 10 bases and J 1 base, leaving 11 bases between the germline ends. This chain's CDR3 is CATTAGSYEQYF. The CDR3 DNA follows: TGTGCCACTACGGCAGGTTCCTACGAGCAGTACTTC.

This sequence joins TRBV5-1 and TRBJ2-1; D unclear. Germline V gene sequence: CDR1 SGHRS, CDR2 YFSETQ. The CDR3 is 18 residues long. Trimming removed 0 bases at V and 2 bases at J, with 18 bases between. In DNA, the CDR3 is TGCGCCAGCAGCTTGGGCCTACCGCAGGCAAATACCTACAATGAGCAGTTCTTC. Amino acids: CASSLGLPQANTYNEQFF.

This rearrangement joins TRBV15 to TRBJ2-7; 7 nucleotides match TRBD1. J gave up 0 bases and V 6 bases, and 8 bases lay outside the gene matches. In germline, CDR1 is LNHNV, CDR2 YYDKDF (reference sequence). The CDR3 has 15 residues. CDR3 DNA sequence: TGTGCCACCAGTCCTGGACAGGCAGACTCCTACGAGCAGTACTTC. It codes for CATSPGQADSYEQYF.

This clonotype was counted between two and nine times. The CDR3 region has the DNA TGTGCCAGCAGTAAACCTTCGGGGGGGATCTCCTACAATGAGCAGTTCTTC. This encodes CASSKPSGGISYNEQFF. The chain couples TRBV25-1 to TRBJ2-1; TRBD2 aligns across 8 bases. V shed 5 bases, J shed 0 bases, and the junction held 9 bases outside the gene matches. Germline V CDR1 and CDR2: MGHDK, SYGVNS. The CDR3 loop spans 17 amino acids.

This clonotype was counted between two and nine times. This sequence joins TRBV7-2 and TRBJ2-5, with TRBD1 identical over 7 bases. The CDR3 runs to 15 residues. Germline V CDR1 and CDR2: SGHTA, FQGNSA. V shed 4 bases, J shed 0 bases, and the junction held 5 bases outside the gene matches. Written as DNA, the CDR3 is TGTGCCAGCAGCTCAAGGACAGGTTACCAAGAGACCCAGTACTTC. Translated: CASSSRTGYQETQYF.

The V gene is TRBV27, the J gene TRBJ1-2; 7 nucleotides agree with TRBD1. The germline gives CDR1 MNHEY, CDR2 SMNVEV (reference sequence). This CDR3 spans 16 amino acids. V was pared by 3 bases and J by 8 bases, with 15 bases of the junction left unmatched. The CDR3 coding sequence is TGTGCCAGCAGTTTCGGCCTTTGGCAGGGGGTTGAGGGCTACACCTTC. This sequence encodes CASSFGLWQGVEGYTF.

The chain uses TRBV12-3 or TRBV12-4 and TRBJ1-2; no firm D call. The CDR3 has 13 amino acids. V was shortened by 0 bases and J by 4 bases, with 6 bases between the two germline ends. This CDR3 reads CASSLADLYGYTF. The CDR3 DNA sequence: TGTGCCAGCAGTTTAGCGGACCTCTATGGCTACACCTTC.

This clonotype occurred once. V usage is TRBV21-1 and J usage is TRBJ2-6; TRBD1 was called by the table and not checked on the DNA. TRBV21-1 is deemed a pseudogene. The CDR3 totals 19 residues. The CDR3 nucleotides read TGTGCCAGCAGCAAAGTATCCGGGACAGGGCACTCTGGGGCCAACGTCCTGACTTTC. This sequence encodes CASSKVSGTGHSGANVLTF.

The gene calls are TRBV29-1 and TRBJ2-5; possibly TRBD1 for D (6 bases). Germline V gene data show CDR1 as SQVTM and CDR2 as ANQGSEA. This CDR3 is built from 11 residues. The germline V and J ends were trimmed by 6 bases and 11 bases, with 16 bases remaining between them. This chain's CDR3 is CSVAEQGEQYF. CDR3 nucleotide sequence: TGCAGCGTCGCCGAACAGGGAGAGCAGTACTTC. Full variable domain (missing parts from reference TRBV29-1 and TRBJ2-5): SAVISQKPSRDICQRGTSLTIQCQVDSQVTMMFWYRQQPGQSLTLIATANQGSEATYESGFVIDKFPISRPNLTFSTLTVSNMSPEDSSIYLCSVAEQGEQYFGPGTRLLVL.

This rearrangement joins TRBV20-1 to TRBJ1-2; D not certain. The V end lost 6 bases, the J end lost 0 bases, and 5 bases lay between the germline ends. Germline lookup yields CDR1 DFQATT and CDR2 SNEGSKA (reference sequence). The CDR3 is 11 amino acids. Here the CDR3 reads CSATANYGYTF. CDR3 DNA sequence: TGCAGTGCCACCGCTAACTATGGCTACACCTTC.

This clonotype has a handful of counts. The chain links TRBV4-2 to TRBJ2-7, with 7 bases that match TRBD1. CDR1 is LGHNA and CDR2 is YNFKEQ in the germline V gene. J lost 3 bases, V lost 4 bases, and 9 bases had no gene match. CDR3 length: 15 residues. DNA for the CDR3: TGTGCCAGCAGCCCTCAAAGGGGGCTCAGCTACGAGCAGTACTTC. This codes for CASSPQRGLSYEQYF.

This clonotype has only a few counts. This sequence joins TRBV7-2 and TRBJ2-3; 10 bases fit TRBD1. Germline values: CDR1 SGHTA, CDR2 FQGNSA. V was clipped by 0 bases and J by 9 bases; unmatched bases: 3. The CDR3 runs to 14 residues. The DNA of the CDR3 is TGTGCCAGCAGCTTAGCCCGGACAGGGGGGACGCAGTATTTT. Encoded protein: CASSLARTGGTQYF. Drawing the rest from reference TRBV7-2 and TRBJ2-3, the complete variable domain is GAGVSQSPSNKVTEKGKDVELRCDPISGHTALYWYRQSLGQGLEFLIYFQGNSAPDKSGLPSDRFSAERTGGSVSTLTIQRTQQEDSAVYLCASSLARTGGTQYFGPGTRLTVL.

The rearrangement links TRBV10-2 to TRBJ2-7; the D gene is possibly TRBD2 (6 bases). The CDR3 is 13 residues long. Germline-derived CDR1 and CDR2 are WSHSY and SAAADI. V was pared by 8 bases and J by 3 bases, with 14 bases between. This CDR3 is CASLKEGVYEQYF. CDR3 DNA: TGCGCCAGCTTGAAGGAGGGAGTCTACGAGCAGTACTTC.

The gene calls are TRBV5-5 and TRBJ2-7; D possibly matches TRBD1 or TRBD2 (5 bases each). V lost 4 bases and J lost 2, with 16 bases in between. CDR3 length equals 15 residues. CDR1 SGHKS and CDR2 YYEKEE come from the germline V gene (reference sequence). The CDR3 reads CASSDSLGATYEQYF. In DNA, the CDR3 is TGTGCCAGCAGCGACTCACTCGGGGCAACCTACGAGCAGTACTTC.